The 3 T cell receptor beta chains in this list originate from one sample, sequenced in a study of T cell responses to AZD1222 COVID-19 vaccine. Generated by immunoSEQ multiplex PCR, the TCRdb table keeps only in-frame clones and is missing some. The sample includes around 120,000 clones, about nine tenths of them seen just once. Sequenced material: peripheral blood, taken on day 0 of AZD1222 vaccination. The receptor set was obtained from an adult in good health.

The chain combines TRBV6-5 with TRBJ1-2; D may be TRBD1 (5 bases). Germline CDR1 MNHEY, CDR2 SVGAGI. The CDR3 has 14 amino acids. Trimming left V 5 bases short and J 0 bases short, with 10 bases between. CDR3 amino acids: CASSTGRTNYGYTF. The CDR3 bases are TGTGCCAGCAGTACGGGACGGACTAACTATGGCTACACCTTC.

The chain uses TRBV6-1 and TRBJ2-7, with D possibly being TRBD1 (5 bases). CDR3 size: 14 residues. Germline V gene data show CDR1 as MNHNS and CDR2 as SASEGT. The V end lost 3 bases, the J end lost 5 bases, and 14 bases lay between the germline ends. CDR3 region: CASSDWGRADEQYF. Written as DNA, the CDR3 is TGTGCCAGCAGTGATTGGGGCAGGGCCGACGAGCAGTACTTC.

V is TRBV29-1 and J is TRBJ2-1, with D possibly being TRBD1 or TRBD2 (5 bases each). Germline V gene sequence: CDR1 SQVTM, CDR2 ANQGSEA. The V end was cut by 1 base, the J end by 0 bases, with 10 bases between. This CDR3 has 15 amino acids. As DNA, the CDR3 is TGCAGCGTTGAAGGACGGGACCGCTCCTACAATGAGCAGTTCTTC. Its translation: CSVEGRDRSYNEQFF.